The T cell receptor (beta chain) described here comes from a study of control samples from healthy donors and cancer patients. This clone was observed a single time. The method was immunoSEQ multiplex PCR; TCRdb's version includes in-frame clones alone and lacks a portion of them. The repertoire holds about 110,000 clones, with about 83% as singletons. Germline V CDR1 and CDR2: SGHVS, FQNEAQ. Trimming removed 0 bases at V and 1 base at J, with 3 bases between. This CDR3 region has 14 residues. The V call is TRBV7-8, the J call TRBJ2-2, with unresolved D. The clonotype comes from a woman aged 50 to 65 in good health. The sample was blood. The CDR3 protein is CASSLAGNTGELFF. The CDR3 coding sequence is TGTGCCAGCAGCTTAGCGGGGAACACCGGGGAGCTGTTTTTT.